This T cell receptor (beta chain) is from a study of T cell repertoires in cytomegalovirus infection. Overall study context: CMV infection and matching HLA type were both indicated by public TCR beta signatures. Findings of the study overall: In two of eight donors, the top clonotype was HLA-C-restricted CMV-specific. CMV carriers having the relevant HLA were flagged by cumulative public TCR beta family frequency.

MiXCR, run by TCRdb on the reads, gives a single entry per CDR3 protein. The sample contains about 310,000 distinct CDR3 sequences, roughly 17% of which appear only once. About this clonotype: Its matching antigen is unknown.

The sequencing input was PBMCs. The receptor was derived from a human donor in good health (CMV status not recorded). Some clones in this sample may be carry-over from other donors' samples.

Here the CDR3 DNA reads TGTGCCAGCAGCTTCCGAGGGGCTACTGAAGCTTTCTTT. Its translation: CASSFRGATEAFF. The chain has TRBV5-4 and TRBJ1-1, with D possibly matching TRBD1 (5 bases). CDR3 size: 13 residues. Per the germline V gene, CDR1 is SGHNT and CDR2 is YYREEE (reference sequence). The V gene lost 2 bases and the J gene lost 5 bases, with 10 bases spanning the gap.